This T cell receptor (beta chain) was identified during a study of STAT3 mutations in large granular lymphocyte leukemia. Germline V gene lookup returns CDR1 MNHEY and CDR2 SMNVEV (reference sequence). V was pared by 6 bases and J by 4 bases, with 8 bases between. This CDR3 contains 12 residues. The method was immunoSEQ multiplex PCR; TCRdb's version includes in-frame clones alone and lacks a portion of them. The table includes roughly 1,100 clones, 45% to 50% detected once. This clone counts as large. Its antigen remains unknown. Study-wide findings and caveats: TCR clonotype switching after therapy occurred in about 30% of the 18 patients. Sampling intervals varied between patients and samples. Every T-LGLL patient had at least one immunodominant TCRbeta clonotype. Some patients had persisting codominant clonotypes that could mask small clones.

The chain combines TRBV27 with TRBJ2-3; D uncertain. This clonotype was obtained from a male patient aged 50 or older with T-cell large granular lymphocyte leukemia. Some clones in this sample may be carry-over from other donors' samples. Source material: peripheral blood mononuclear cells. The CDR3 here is CASSRVADTQYF. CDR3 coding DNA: TGTGCCAGCAGCCGGGTGGCAGATACGCAGTATTTT.